This T cell receptor (beta chain) was sequenced in a study of metastatic and nonmetastatic thyroid tumors. Turning to the study itself: Repertoire comparison spanned blood and tumor or nodule tissue of malignant and benign thyroid patients.

This CDR3 is 14 amino acids long. V was pared by 3 bases and J by 4 bases, with 15 bases between. Per germline, CDR1 DFQATT and CDR2 SNEGSKA (reference sequence). Patients were all untreated before their thyroid surgery. In the original processing: The study took CDR3 differences across clinicopathological groups and made a distant-metastasis classifier for papillary thyroid cancer from them. TCRdb ran MiXCR on the PCR reads. Here the V and J calls rest on TCRdb's processing, not on the authors' analysis. The sample includes approximately 38,000 clones, about 33% of them seen just once. Concerning this clone: Its antigen is not identified.

Study-wide results and caveats: As reported, TCR beta diversity in blood and tumor was significantly higher in malignant thyroid tumors than in benign nodules.

The chain uses TRBV20-1 and TRBJ1-2, with TRBD1 as a possible D gene (6 bases). Sequenced: tumor tissue. This clonotype was obtained from a female donor with papillary thyroid cancer or a benign thyroid nodule (not recorded which). Some clones in this sample may be carry-over from other donors' samples. The CDR3 DNA follows: TGCAGTGCTAGGCGGGGGGGGCGGACCTATGGCTACACCTTC. Translated, it gives CSARRGGRTYGYTF.